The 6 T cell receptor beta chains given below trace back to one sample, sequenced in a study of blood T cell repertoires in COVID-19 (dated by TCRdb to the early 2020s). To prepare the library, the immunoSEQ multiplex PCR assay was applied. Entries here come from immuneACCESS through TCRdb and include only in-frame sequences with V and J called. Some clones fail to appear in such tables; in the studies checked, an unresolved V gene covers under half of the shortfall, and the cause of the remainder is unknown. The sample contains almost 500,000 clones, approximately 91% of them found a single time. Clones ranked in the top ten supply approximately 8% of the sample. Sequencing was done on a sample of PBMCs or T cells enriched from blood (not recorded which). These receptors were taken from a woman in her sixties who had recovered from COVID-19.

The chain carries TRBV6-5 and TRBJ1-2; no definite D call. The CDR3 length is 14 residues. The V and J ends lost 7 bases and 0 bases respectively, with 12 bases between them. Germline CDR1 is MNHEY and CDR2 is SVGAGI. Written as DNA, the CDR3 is TGTGCCAGCACCCGGGTGGGAGCTAACTATGGCTACACCTTC. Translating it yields CASTRVGANYGYTF.

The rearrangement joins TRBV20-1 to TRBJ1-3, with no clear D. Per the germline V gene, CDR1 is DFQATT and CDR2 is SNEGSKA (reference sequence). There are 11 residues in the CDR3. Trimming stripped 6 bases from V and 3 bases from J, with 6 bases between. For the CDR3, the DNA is TGCAGTGCCCCACATGGAAACACCATATATTTT. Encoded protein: CSAPHGNTIYF.

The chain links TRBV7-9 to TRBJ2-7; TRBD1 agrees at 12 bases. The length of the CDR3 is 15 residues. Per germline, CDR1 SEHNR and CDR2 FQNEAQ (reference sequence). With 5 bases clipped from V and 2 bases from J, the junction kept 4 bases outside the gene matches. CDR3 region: CASSPGDRGPYEQYF. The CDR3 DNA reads TGTGCCAGCAGCCCCGGGGACAGGGGGCCCTACGAGCAGTACTTC.

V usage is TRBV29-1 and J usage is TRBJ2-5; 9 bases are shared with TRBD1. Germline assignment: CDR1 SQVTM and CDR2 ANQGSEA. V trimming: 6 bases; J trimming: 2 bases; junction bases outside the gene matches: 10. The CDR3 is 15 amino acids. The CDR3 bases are TGCAGCGTAGTCTCCGGGACAGGGAGGCAAGAGACCCAGTACTTC. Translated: CSVVSGTGRQETQYF.

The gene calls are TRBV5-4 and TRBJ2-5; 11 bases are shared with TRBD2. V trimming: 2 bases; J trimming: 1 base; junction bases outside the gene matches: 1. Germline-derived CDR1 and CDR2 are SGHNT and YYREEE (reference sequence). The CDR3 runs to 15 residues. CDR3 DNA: TGTGCCAGCAGCTTACTAGCGGGGGCCCAAGAGACCCAGTACTTC. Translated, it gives CASSLLAGAQETQYF.

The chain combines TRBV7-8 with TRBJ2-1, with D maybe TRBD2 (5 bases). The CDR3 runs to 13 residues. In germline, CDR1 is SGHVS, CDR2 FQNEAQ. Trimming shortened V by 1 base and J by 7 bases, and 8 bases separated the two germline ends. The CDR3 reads CASSLEEGNEQFF. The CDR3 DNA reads TGTGCCAGCAGCTTAGAAGAGGGAAATGAGCAGTTCTTC.